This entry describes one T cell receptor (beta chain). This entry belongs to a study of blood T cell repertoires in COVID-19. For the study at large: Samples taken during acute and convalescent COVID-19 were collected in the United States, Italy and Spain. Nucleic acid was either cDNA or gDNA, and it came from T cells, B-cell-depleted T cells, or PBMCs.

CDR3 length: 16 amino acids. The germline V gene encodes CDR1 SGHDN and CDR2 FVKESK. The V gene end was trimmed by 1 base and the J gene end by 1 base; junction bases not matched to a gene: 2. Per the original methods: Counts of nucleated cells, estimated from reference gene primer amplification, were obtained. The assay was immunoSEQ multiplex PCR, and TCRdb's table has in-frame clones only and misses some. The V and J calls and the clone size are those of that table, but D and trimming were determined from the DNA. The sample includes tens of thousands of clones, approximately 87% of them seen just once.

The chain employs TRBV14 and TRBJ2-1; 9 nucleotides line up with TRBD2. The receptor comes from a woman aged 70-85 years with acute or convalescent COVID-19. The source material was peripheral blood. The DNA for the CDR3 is TGTGCCAGCAGCCAAGGCGGGAGGGGGTCCTACAATGAGCAGTTCTTC. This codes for CASSQGGRGSYNEQFF.